This passage covers 31 T cell receptor beta chains from one sample sequenced in a study of T cell responses to AZD1222 COVID-19 vaccine. Using immunoSEQ multiplex PCR, the repertoire was profiled, and TCRdb retains in-frame clones only, with some absent. The repertoire holds 110,000 to 150,000 clones, with more than 85% as singletons. This specimen was peripheral blood, taken on day 0 of AZD1222 vaccination. The receptor source for this set is an adult in good health.

CDR3 residues: CASSDRDRPNEKLFF. CDR3 nucleotide sequence: TGTGCCAGCAGTGACCGGGACAGACCTAATGAAAAACTGTTTTTT. The gene calls are TRBV6-1 and TRBJ1-4, with 7 bases fitting TRBD1. Germline V CDR1 and CDR2: MNHNS, SASEGT. This CDR3 comprises 15 residues. V gave up 3 bases and J gave up 3 bases; unmatched junction bases: 4.

This clone was seen once. The chain couples TRBV9 to TRBJ2-3, with TRBD1 matching 7 bases. V shed 0 bases and J 4 bases; nucleotides not matched to a gene: 5. The CDR3 loop spans 15 amino acids. Germline assignment: CDR1 SGDLS and CDR2 YYNGEE. CDR3 in DNA: TGTGCCAGCAGCGTAGAGGGGGCGCAGGCAGATACGCAGTATTTT. It specifies CASSVEGAQADTQYF.

The rearrangement links TRBV19 to TRBJ1-3; possibly TRBD1 for D (6 bases). The V end was cut by 7 bases, the J end by 0 bases, with 16 bases between. The germline V gene encodes CDR1 LNHDA and CDR2 SQIVND (reference sequence). The CDR3 sequence is 16 residues long. DNA of the CDR3: TGTGCCAGTACGAGGGCGGGACAACTCTCTGGAAACACCATATATTTT. This codes for CASTRAGQLSGNTIYF.

V usage is TRBV5-6 and J usage is TRBJ1-1; tentative D call: TRBD1 (6 bases). This CDR3 has 15 residues. Germline V gives CDR1 SGHDT, CDR2 YYEEEE. V lost 1 base, J lost 1 base, and 11 bases lay in between. This CDR3 is CASSLMPGENTEAFF. The CDR3 bases are TGTGCCAGCAGCTTGATGCCAGGGGAGAACACTGAAGCTTTCTTT.

The V call is TRBV19, the J call TRBJ1-5; D is unresolved. Between the trimmed V and J ends, which lost 5 bases and 0 bases, there was a span of 17 bases. This CDR3 is built from 17 residues. In germline, CDR1 is LNHDA, CDR2 SQIVND (reference sequence). CDR3 amino acids: CASSPARALYSNQPQHF. Here the CDR3 DNA reads TGTGCCAGTAGTCCGGCCCGGGCCCTTTATAGCAATCAGCCCCAGCATTTT.

This clone was picked up one time. This chain joins TRBV5-5 and TRBJ2-2, with 7 nucleotides matching TRBD1. CDR1 and CDR2 from the germline V gene are SGHKS and YYEKEE (reference sequence). The CDR3 totals 13 residues. With 4 bases clipped from V and 6 bases from J, the junction kept 3 bases outside the gene matches. CDR3 loop: CASSQGVAGELFF. DNA for the CDR3: TGTGCCAGCAGCCAGGGGGTTGCCGGGGAGCTGTTTTTT.

This sequence joins TRBV6-5 and TRBJ2-3; 9 positions agree with TRBD2. Trimming removed 9 bases from V and 5 bases from J; junction bases left unmatched: 9. The CDR3 totals 14 residues. The germline V gene has CDR1 MNHEY and CDR2 SVGAGI. CDR3 nucleotide sequence: TGTGCCAGTCATGCGGGGGGGCCCGGAGATACGCAGTATTTT. It codes for CASHAGGPGDTQYF.

The chain combines TRBV11-2 with TRBJ2-7; D might be TRBD1 (6 bases). The CDR3 has 13 amino acids. The V gene lost 2 bases and the J gene lost 2 bases, with 7 bases spanning the gap. The germline CDR1 and CDR2 sequences are SGHAT and FQNNGV. CDR3 sequence reads: CASSLNRAYEQYF. The CDR3 DNA is TGTGCCAGCAGCTTAAACAGGGCCTACGAGCAGTACTTC.

This clone was picked up one time. The CDR3 protein is CAWTHVGLAGGLDEQFF. The CDR3 DNA sequence: TGTGCCTGGACCCACGTGGGACTAGCGGGGGGGCTGGATGAGCAGTTCTTC. This sequence joins TRBV30 and TRBJ2-1; 16 bases fit TRBD2. The CDR3 is 17 residues long. Per germline, CDR1 GTSNPN and CDR2 SVGIG (reference sequence). Unmatched junction bases numbered 11, after V lost 4 bases and J lost 8 bases.

V and J are TRBV10-3 and TRBJ2-1; 11 bases are shared with TRBD2. The CDR3 is 15 amino acids. Trimming at V came to 8 bases and at J to 5 bases, leaving 8 bases not matched to a gene. Germline values: CDR1 ENHRY, CDR2 SYGVKD. CDR3 sequence (DNA): TGTGCCATCTCTCTACTAGCGGGGGCCCACAATGAGCAGTTCTTC. Residues: CAISLLAGAHNEQFF.

This chain uses TRBV19 with TRBJ1-1, with D perhaps matching TRBD1 (5 bases). The germline V gene encodes CDR1 LNHDA and CDR2 SQIVND (reference sequence). V shed 5 bases and J shed 5 bases, with 12 bases lying between them. The CDR3 runs to 13 residues. Here the CDR3 DNA reads TGTGCCAGTAGTTCCCAGGCAGGGACTGAAGCTTTCTTT. It is translated as CASSSQAGTEAFF.

The CDR3 region is CASKVSTNEKLFF. The CDR3 DNA reads as TGTGCCAGCAAGGTCTCAACTAATGAAAAACTGTTTTTT. This chain joins TRBV6-5 and TRBJ1-4, with D uncertain. V was shortened by 7 bases and J by 0 bases, with 6 bases between the two germline ends. Germline values: CDR1 MNHEY, CDR2 SVGAGI. The CDR3 is 13 amino acids.

This sequence joins TRBV12-3 or TRBV12-4 and TRBJ1-2, with a tentative D call TRBD1 (5 bases). The CDR3 is made up of 13 amino acids. V was pared by 7 bases and J by 6 bases, with 15 bases between. The DNA for the CDR3 is TGTGCCAGCACCCAGCTCGGGGGGGATGGCTACACCTTC. Amino acids: CASTQLGGDGYTF.

The rearrangement uses TRBV7-9 and TRBJ2-5; 11 nucleotides match TRBD2. CDR1 and CDR2 from the germline V gene are SEHNR and FQNEAQ (reference sequence). The trim removed 4 bases at V and 2 bases at J, leaving 9 bases unmatched. The CDR3 consists of 17 residues. DNA for the CDR3: TGTGCCAGCAGCTCCTCTAGCGGGGGGATAAATCAAGAGACCCAGTACTTC. It codes for CASSSSSGGINQETQYF.

V and J are TRBV5-1 and TRBJ1-3; the D is unclear. Looked up from germline, CDR1 is SGHRS and CDR2 is YFSETQ. The CDR3 spans 14 residues. V shed 1 base and J shed 1 base, with 6 bases lying between them. The CDR3 is CASSLPGSGNTIYF. CDR3 sequence (DNA): TGCGCCAGCAGCTTGCCCGGGTCTGGAAACACCATATATTTT.

V gene TRBV4-2 combines with J gene TRBJ1-2; tentatively, D is TRBD1 (6 bases). From germline, CDR1 is LGHNA and CDR2 YNFKEQ. The V end lost 4 bases, the J end lost 5 bases, and 17 bases lay between the germline ends. The length of the CDR3 is 15 residues. The CDR3: CASSLRRTDQYGYTF. The CDR3 DNA reads TGTGCCAGCAGCCTACGTCGGACAGACCAGTATGGCTACACCTTC.

V gene TRBV5-4 combines with J gene TRBJ2-7, with D possibly being TRBD1 (6 bases). The CDR3 spans 12 residues. The germline V gene encodes CDR1 SGHNT and CDR2 YYREEE (reference sequence). The ends were cut back, 3 bases at V and 6 bases at J, with 10 bases in the middle. The CDR3 is CASSSTGLEQYF. The CDR3 nucleotides are TGTGCCAGCAGCTCAACAGGGCTCGAGCAGTACTTC.

The chain uses TRBV5-5 and TRBJ2-2, with a tentative D call TRBD2 (6 bases). The CDR3 spans 19 residues. The germline V gene has CDR1 SGHKS and CDR2 YYEKEE (reference sequence). Trimming stripped 0 bases from V and 1 base from J, with 19 bases between. This chain's CDR3 is CASSLVWFWRGWNTGELFF. CDR3 sequence (DNA): TGTGCCAGCAGCTTGGTCTGGTTTTGGCGGGGATGGAACACCGGGGAGCTGTTTTTT. Full variable domain (missing parts from reference TRBV5-5 and TRBJ2-2): DAGVTQSPTHLIKTRGQQVTLRCSPISGHKSVSWYQQVLGQGPQFIFQYYEKEERGRGNFPDRFSARQFPNYSSELNVNALLLGDSALYLCASSLVWFWRGWNTGELFFGEGSRLTVL.

The V and J genes are TRBV19 and TRBJ2-2; D ambiguous. The CDR3 is made up of 15 amino acids. The V and J ends lost 2 bases and 6 bases respectively, with 13 bases between them. Germline V lookup: CDR1 LNHDA, CDR2 SQIVND (reference sequence). The CDR3 region is CASSIRAHMAGELFF. CDR3 bases: TGTGCCAGTAGTATACGTGCCCATATGGCCGGGGAGCTGTTTTTT.

The chain couples TRBV19 to TRBJ1-1; D might be TRBD1 (5 bases). This CDR3 has 14 amino acids. Germline V lookup: CDR1 LNHDA, CDR2 SQIVND (reference sequence). Trimming removed 2 bases from V and 4 bases from J, with 11 bases in between. The CDR3 nucleotides are TGTGCCAGTAGTATATCGGACAAGGCCACTGAAGCTTTCTTT. It translates to CASSISDKATEAFF.

J is TRBJ1-2 and V is TRBV19, with unresolved D. Deletions cut 3 bases from V and 5 bases from J, with 10 bases between. CDR3 length equals 13 residues. CDR1 LNHDA and CDR2 SQIVND come from the germline V gene (reference sequence). The CDR3 sequence: CASSIGSGYGYTF. In DNA, the CDR3 is TGTGCCAGTAGTATCGGTTCAGGATATGGCTACACCTTC.

The chain employs TRBV29-1 and TRBJ1-1, with D maybe TRBD1 (6 bases). Per the germline V gene, CDR1 is SQVTM and CDR2 is ANQGSEA. The CDR3 has 15 residues. V was shortened by 4 bases and J by 5 bases, with 20 bases between the two germline ends. The CDR3 loop is CSVVPTTRGWTEAFF. DNA of the CDR3: TGCAGCGTTGTACCCACGACCAGGGGCTGGACTGAAGCTTTCTTT.

The chain combines TRBV20-1 with TRBJ1-1; D unclear. V gave up 4 bases and J gave up 0 bases, with 3 bases separating them. This CDR3 is 11 amino acids long. CDR1 is DFQATT and CDR2 is SNEGSKA in the germline V gene (reference sequence). The CDR3 reads CSATMNTEAFF. CDR3 DNA sequence: TGCAGTGCTACCATGAACACTGAAGCTTTCTTT.

The chain couples TRBV28 to TRBJ1-4; D gene uncertain. Per germline, CDR1 MDHEN and CDR2 SYDVKM. Trimming removed 10 bases at V and 0 bases at J, with 15 bases between. The CDR3 is 15 amino acids. The CDR3 spells CATLRGGATNEKLFF. CDR3 sequence (DNA): TGTGCCACCCTTCGGGGAGGTGCAACTAATGAAAAACTGTTTTTT. The full variable domain, in which reference TRBV28 and TRBJ1-4 provide the parts outside the CDR3, is DVKVTQSSRYLVKRTGEKVFLECVQDMDHENMFWYRQDPGLGLRLIYFSYDVKMKEKGDIPEGYSVSREKKERFSLILESASTNQTSMYLCATLRGGATNEKLFFGSGTQLSVL.

V is TRBV20-1 and J is TRBJ1-1; no definite D call. V lost 5 bases, J lost 8 bases, and 12 bases lay in between. This CDR3 region has 11 residues. CDR1 DFQATT and CDR2 SNEGSKA come from the germline V gene (reference sequence). CDR3 amino acids: CSARSGFEAFF. In DNA form, the CDR3 reads TGCAGTGCTCGCTCGGGGTTCGAAGCTTTCTTT.

The chain uses TRBV9 and TRBJ1-1; no clear D. The CDR3 runs to 15 residues. In germline, CDR1 is SGDLS, CDR2 YYNGEE. Trimming took 0 bases from V and 1 from J, leaving 10 bases between them. For the CDR3, the DNA is TGTGCCAGCAGCGTAGAACCTTCAGGGAACACTGAAGCTTTCTTT. Translating gives CASSVEPSGNTEAFF.

The chain is built from TRBV7-9 and TRBJ2-3; TRBD1 matches 9 bases. The CDR3 has 16 amino acids. CDR1 and CDR2 from the germline V gene are SEHNR and FQNEAQ (reference sequence). Trimming at V came to 5 bases and at J to 2 bases, leaving 8 bases not matched to a gene. For the CDR3, the DNA is TGTGCCAGCAGCGGCCCGGGACAGGGCCCCACAGATACGCAGTATTTT. Translating gives CASSGPGQGPTDTQYF.

V usage is TRBV5-1 and J usage is TRBJ2-1; 12 nucleotides agree with TRBD1. CDR3 length: 16 amino acids. The V and J ends lost 0 bases and 10 bases, in that order; junction bases with no gene match: 8. The V gene's germline CDR1 is SGHRS and CDR2 YFSETQ. The chain's CDR3 is CASSLGDRGLFREQFF. The CDR3 DNA is TGCGCCAGCAGCTTGGGGGACAGGGGGCTTTTCCGGGAGCAGTTCTTC.

The chain combines TRBV4-1 with TRBJ1-2; D gene unclear. The V gene lost 3 bases and the J gene lost 8 bases, with 16 bases spanning the gap. Germline lookup yields CDR1 MGHRA and CDR2 YSYEKL. CDR3 length equals 14 residues. Here the CDR3 DNA reads TGCGCCAGCAGCCAGGGTATCCGACCGCAAGGCTACACCTTC. Translation gives CASSQGIRPQGYTF.

This chain joins TRBV5-1 and TRBJ2-4; 9 bases line up with TRBD1. The germline CDR1 and CDR2 sequences are SGHRS and YFSETQ. The CDR3 is 16 amino acids. Germline trimming cut 4 bases from V and 0 bases from J; bases unmatched to any gene: 5. The CDR3 is CASSPGQGQAKNIQYF. CDR3 nucleotide sequence: TGCGCCAGCAGCCCGGGACAGGGCCAAGCCAAAAACATTCAGTACTTC.

This clone has a single count. The chain links TRBV7-9 to TRBJ2-3, with 12 positions matching TRBD2. The CDR3 length is 16 residues. CDR1 is SEHNR and CDR2 is FQNEAQ in the germline V gene (reference sequence). The V and J ends lost 6 bases and 1 base, in that order; junction bases with no gene match: 5. CDR3: CASSSRLAGGTDTQYF. In DNA form, the CDR3 reads TGTGCCAGCAGTTCAAGACTAGCGGGGGGCACAGATACGCAGTATTTT.